Each of the 25 T cell receptor beta chains below was sequenced from the same sample in a study of cytomegalovirus exposure and HLA in healthy donors listed by TCRdb under 2017. Library preparation used the immunoSEQ multiplex PCR assay. For the multiplex PCR, a mixture combining 60 forward primers for TCR Vbeta segments and 13 reverse primers for TCR Jbeta segments was used. TCRdb took this table from immuneACCESS and kept in-frame rearrangements with V and J called. Such tables lack part of the clones; where checked against another copy, unresolved V genes explain under half of the gap, and the rest is unexplained. The sample table lists 170,000 or so clones, 70% to 85% of them with a count of one. Of the sample, around 4.8% falls within the top ten clones. Sequencing input: PBMCs. The source is a man younger than 30 in good health and CMV-seronegative.

With regard to this clone: Sequence at one end of the junction differs from germline and may be a read error. The genes are TRBV7-9 and TRBJ2-7; D is possibly TRBD1 (6 bases). The CDR3 spans 15 residues. Germline-derived CDR1 and CDR2 are SEHNR and FQNEAQ (reference sequence). The CDR3 loop reads CASSLLLGQNYGQYF. CDR3 nucleotide sequence: TGTGCCAGCAGCTTATTACTCGGACAGAACTACGGGCAGTACTTC.

The rearrangement uses TRBV5-1 and TRBJ2-2; 14 nucleotides align to TRBD2. The CDR3 covers 19 residues. Germline CDR1 and CDR2: SGHRS and YFSETQ. Unmatched junction bases numbered 8, after V lost 0 bases and J lost 4 bases. CDR3 amino acids: CASSLVGLAGDGSTGELFF. The CDR3 region has the DNA TGCGCCAGCAGCTTGGTGGGACTAGCGGGAGACGGAAGCACCGGGGAGCTGTTTTTT. The whole variable domain, remainder taken from reference TRBV5-1 and TRBJ2-2, is KAGVTQTPRYLIKTRGQQVTLSCSPISGHRSVSWYQQTPGQGLQFLFEYFSETQRNKGNFPGRFSGRQFSNSRSEMNVSTLELGDSALYLCASSLVGLAGDGSTGELFFGEGSRLTVL.

Comment on this clone: A junction boundary mismatches the germline segment, possibly from a read error. The V gene is TRBV9, the J gene TRBJ2-1; 8 bases fit TRBD1. The germline gives CDR1 SGDLS, CDR2 YYNGEE. This CDR3 has 14 residues. The CDR3 is CASSVRAGGQGLIF. The CDR3 nucleotides are TGTGCCAGCAGCGTCCGCGCTGGAGGACAGGGTTTGATCTTC.

This clone was detected only once. The chain couples TRBV15 to TRBJ1-2; D gene uncertain. CDR3 size: 12 residues. Germline values: CDR1 LNHNV, CDR2 YYDKDF (reference sequence). Trimming shortened V by 3 bases and J by 13 bases, and 15 bases separated the two germline ends. The CDR3 protein is CATSSFSLPGTF. As DNA, the CDR3 is TGTGCCACCAGCAGTTTTTCTCTACCAGGCACCTTC.

This chain uses TRBV7-9 with TRBJ1-1; TRBD1 might be the D (6 bases). From germline, CDR1 is SEHNR and CDR2 FQNEAQ (reference sequence). Trimming took 3 bases from V and 3 from J, leaving 8 bases between them. There are 13 residues in the CDR3. The CDR3 DNA reads TGTGCCAGCAGCTTGAAGGGGGACACTGAAGCTTTCTTT. Amino acid sequence: CASSLKGDTEAFF.

The J gene is TRBJ1-2, the V gene TRBV28; D not resolved. The V gene lost 4 bases and the J gene lost 7 bases, with 19 bases spanning the gap. From germline, CDR1 is MDHEN and CDR2 SYDVKM. The CDR3 is 15 residues long. The CDR3 bases are TGTGCCAGCAGTTCACTAGACATCGGAGGCCTTGGCTACACCTTC. It specifies CASSSLDIGGLGYTF.

The genes are TRBV4-2 and TRBJ2-2, with a possible D match to TRBD2 (6 bases). The CDR3 is made up of 17 amino acids. V was clipped by 4 bases and J by 0 bases, with 15 bases between them. Per the germline V gene, CDR1 is LGHNA and CDR2 is YNFKEQ. Here the CDR3 reads CASSRTGTRSNTGELFF. CDR3 bases: TGTGCCAGCAGCCGAACCGGGACTCGTTCGAACACCGGGGAGCTGTTTTTT.

The chain carries TRBV11-3 and TRBJ1-3; a possible D gene is TRBD1 (6 bases). This CDR3 has 15 residues. V dropped 5 bases and J dropped 0 bases, with 11 bases sitting between them. Germline V gene sequence: CDR1 SGHNT, CDR2 YENEEA. The CDR3 protein is CASSLDRYSGNTIYF. The CDR3 coding sequence is TGTGCCAGCAGCCTGGACAGATACTCTGGAAACACCATATATTTT.

This clone occurred a few times. The chain is built from TRBV2 and TRBJ1-5, with 12 nucleotides matching TRBD1. Germline trimming cut 6 bases from V and 6 bases from J; bases unmatched to any gene: 6. Germline V gene lookup returns CDR1 SNHLY and CDR2 FYNNEI. The CDR3 is made up of 15 amino acids. CDR3 region: CASRTGTGGTQPQHF. Here the CDR3 DNA reads TGTGCCAGCAGAACCGGGACAGGGGGCACTCAGCCCCAGCATTTT.

This chain uses TRBV5-1 with TRBJ1-2; D not resolved. The CDR3 is made up of 15 amino acids. V lost 0 bases, J lost 4 bases, and 13 bases lay in between. Per germline, CDR1 SGHRS and CDR2 YFSETQ. The CDR3 is CASSLEVRRGYGYTF. The CDR3 DNA reads TGCGCCAGCAGCTTGGAGGTGCGGCGGGGCTATGGCTACACCTTC.

This chain joins TRBV4-1 and TRBJ1-6; the match to TRBD1 covers 7 bases. Trimming at V came to 4 bases and at J to 6 bases, leaving 9 bases not matched to a gene. This CDR3 has 16 amino acids. Per the germline V gene, CDR1 is MGHRA and CDR2 is YSYEKL. CDR3 residues: CASSPTGTAFNSPLHF. The CDR3 DNA reads TGCGCCAGCAGCCCCACCGGGACAGCGTTTAATTCACCCCTCCACTTT.

The chain is built from TRBV27 and TRBJ2-3, with 12 bases fitting TRBD2. The germline V gene has CDR1 MNHEY and CDR2 SMNVEV (reference sequence). This CDR3 contains 19 residues. J was trimmed by 3 bases and V by 2 bases; bases with no gene match: 12. The CDR3 nucleotides are TGTGCCAGCAGTTTACGCCATCCGCTAGCGGGAGGGAATACAGATACGCAGTATTTT. Its protein is CASSLRHPLAGGNTDTQYF.

The chain employs TRBV7-6 and TRBJ2-1, with TRBD2 matching 7 bases. The CDR3 consists of 16 residues. V shed 2 bases, J shed 1 base, and the junction held 5 bases outside the gene matches. Germline values: CDR1 SGHVS, CDR2 FNYEAQ. DNA of the CDR3: TGTGCCAGCAGCTTATCCCTAGCGGATTCCTACAATGAGCAGTTCTTC. This sequence encodes CASSLSLADSYNEQFF. The whole variable domain, filled in from reference TRBV7-6 and TRBJ2-1, reads GAGVSQSPRYKVTKRGQDVALRCDPISGHVSLYWYRQALGQGPEFLTYFNYEAQQDKSGLPNDRFSAERPEGSISTLTIQRTEQRDSAMYRCASSLSLADSYNEQFFGPGTRLTVL.

This clone was seen only once. The chain links TRBV5-1 to TRBJ1-1; tentative D call: TRBD1 (5 bases). Germline V CDR1 and CDR2: SGHRS, YFSETQ. CDR3 length equals 15 residues. V shed 4 bases and J shed 1 base, with 14 bases lying between them. The CDR3 sequence: CASSLDGGGNTEAFF. The CDR3 coding sequence is TGCGCCAGCAGCCTGGACGGGGGGGGGAACACTGAAGCTTTCTTT.

This chain links TRBV2 with TRBJ2-3; D is possibly TRBD2 (5 bases). The CDR3 has 13 amino acids. CDR1 is SNHLY and CDR2 is FYNNEI in the germline V gene. Trimming removed 4 bases from V and 6 bases from J, with 11 bases in between. CDR3 in amino acids: CASSVLDWDTQYF. CDR3 nucleotides: TGTGCCAGCAGTGTACTAGACTGGGATACGCAGTATTTT.

With regard to this clone: Compared with germline, one end of the junction differs, possibly owing to a read error. The CDR3: CSSRDARGSEAFF. Written as DNA, the CDR3 is TGTTCCAGCAGAGACGCGCGGGGCAGCGAAGCTTTCTTT. The rearrangement uses TRBV7-9 and TRBJ1-1; tentative D call: TRBD1 (5 bases). CDR3 length: 13 residues. The germline gives CDR1 SEHNR, CDR2 FQNEAQ (reference sequence).

The V and J genes are TRBV6-5 and TRBJ1-1; D is undetermined. The CDR3 runs 13 residues. Trimming cost V 2 bases and J 1 base, with 5 bases left between them. Germline V gene sequence: CDR1 MNHEY, CDR2 SVGAGI. CDR3 sequence: CASSYAGNTEAFF. For the CDR3, the DNA is TGTGCCAGCAGTTACGCCGGGAACACTGAAGCTTTCTTT.

The table lists this clone with a count of one. The CDR3 bases are TGTGCCAGCTTGCGGGAGGAGACCCAGTACTTC. Its protein product is CASLREETQYF. This chain uses TRBV21-1 with TRBJ2-5; the table's D call TRBD2 went unverified against the DNA. TRBV21-1 is a known pseudogene. The CDR3 sequence is 11 residues long.

This chain connects TRBV6-6 to TRBJ1-1; D gene unclear. The V gene's germline CDR1 is MNHNY and CDR2 SVGAGI (reference sequence). The V end was cut by 6 bases, the J end by 0 bases, with 11 bases between. This CDR3 is built from 14 residues. The CDR3 reads CASRFTPVNTEAFF. CDR3 bases: TGTGCCAGCAGATTTACTCCCGTGAACACTGAAGCTTTCTTT.

The chain has TRBV5-1 and TRBJ1-2; D uncertain. Germline V gene lookup returns CDR1 SGHRS and CDR2 YFSETQ. CDR3 length: 14 residues. V shed 2 bases and J shed 8 bases, with 16 bases lying between them. The CDR3 bases are TGCGCCAGCAGCTTTAACACGGGGTCGGGGGGCTACACCTTC. Protein sequence: CASSFNTGSGGYTF.

About this clone: The junction shows a germline mismatch at one end, possibly a read error. V and J are TRBV7-9 and TRBJ2-1; 7 nucleotides match TRBD2. There are 17 residues in the CDR3. CDR1 is SEHNR and CDR2 is FQNEAQ in the germline V gene (reference sequence). The CDR3: CSSLLTSRASGYNEQFF. CDR3 DNA sequence: TGTTCCAGCCTTTTAACGTCACGGGCTAGCGGATACAATGAGCAGTTCTTC.

CDR3 region: CASSFTSGEGETQYF. The CDR3 DNA reads TGTGCCAGCAGCTTTACTAGCGGAGAGGGAGAGACCCAGTACTTC. The V call is TRBV11-1, the J call TRBJ2-5, with 8 bases lining up with TRBD2. The CDR3 is 15 residues long. V was clipped by 3 bases and J by 4 bases; unmatched bases: 7. CDR1 and CDR2 from the germline V gene are SGHAT and FQDESV (reference sequence). Together with reference TRBV11-1 and TRBJ2-5, the CDR3 gives the full variable domain: EAEVAQSPRYKITEKSQAVAFWCDPISGHATLYWYRQILGQGPELLVQFQDESVVDDSQLPKDRFSAERLKGVDSTLKIQPAELGDSAMYLCASSFTSGEGETQYFGPGTRLLVL.

The chain joins TRBV14 to TRBJ2-7, with a tentative D call TRBD1 (6 bases). This CDR3 has 14 residues. V was pared by 3 bases and J by 1 base, with 10 bases between. The germline V gene has CDR1 SGHDN and CDR2 FVKESK. The CDR3 is CASSQFGQSYEQYF. DNA of the CDR3: TGTGCCAGCAGCCAGTTTGGACAGTCCTACGAGCAGTACTTC.

The gene calls are TRBV6-5 and TRBJ1-1; D uncertain. Germline values: CDR1 MNHEY, CDR2 SVGAGI. The V and J ends lost 4 bases and 2 bases respectively, with 14 bases between them. The CDR3 length is 15 residues. CDR3 in DNA: TGTGCCAGCAGTTCGACTGGCGGGGTTAACACTGAAGCTTTCTTT. Protein: CASSSTGGVNTEAFF.

This clone was seen more than once but under ten times. V and J are TRBV7-6 and TRBJ1-1; 9 bases are a match to TRBD1. V trimming: 1 base; J trimming: 0 bases; junction bases outside the gene matches: 0. This CDR3 is built from 15 residues. Germline V CDR1 and CDR2: SGHVS, FNYEAQ. CDR3 nucleotides: TGTGCCAGCAGCTTAGGGGACAGGGTGAACACTGAAGCTTTCTTT. Amino acids: CASSLGDRVNTEAFF.